This T cell receptor beta chain was sequenced for a study of shared clonotypes between healthy human individuals (TCRdb year 2020). At the level of the whole study: The cohort comprised a couple of women and a few men aged 18 to 49 years. Per donor, three plates each were used for CD4 naive and CD4 memory, two for CD8 naive, and one for CD8 memory. The study deeply sequenced blood TCR repertoires of about 5 healthy adults to estimate repertoire size and the extent of clonotype sharing between individuals. Libraries were prepared and TCR repertoires were sequenced by different laboratories using diverse techniques, in order to increase sequencing depth and limit assay-specific biases. Each donor's leukapheresis produced roughly between about 0.8 and 8.9 billion PBMCs. Overall study outcomes, separate from this receptor: Even with the large sequencing depth, rarefaction of the sorted-subset datasets indicated that sequencing was incomplete. The genetic and exposure-history diversity represented was limited by the small number of donors. Higher generation probabilities were observed for clonotypes shared by all four sorted-subset donors than for non-shared clonotypes. Estimated clonotype richness was generally larger for naive than for memory subsets. Based on pairwise subsampling, the degree of clonotype sharing among donors was expected to be affected by sequencing depth. About 5% of naive CD4, around 3.5% of naive CD8, about 2.4% of memory CD4, and over 0.35% of memory CD8 clonotypes were shared across several donors. Only blood was sampled, and tissue TCR repertoires likely differ from those in blood.

CD8 naive samples consisted of CD45RO-negative cells that were positively selected for CCR7, yielding a CD45RA+CCR7+ population without TemRA cells. Donors were healthy HIV-negative adults with no recently reported acute infections or vaccinations. All donors were Caucasian adults living in Nashville, Tennessee, USA. Blood was obtained by leukapheresis, after which PBMCs were separated by Ficoll-Histopaque density gradient centrifugation and cryopreserved in liquid nitrogen vapor phase. Purity and quantity of every magnetically sorted T cell population were checked by analytical flow cytometry. Genomic DNA was isolated from every sorted fraction and measured by UV absorbance on a Nanodrop 2000c. With respect to this clone: No antigen is known for it. The input lacks base qualities; no much larger clone sits a single base away. This sample also contains other DNA sequences that code for the same CDR3.

TCR CDR3 regions were amplified from genomic DNA by multiplex PCR using the deep immunoSEQ assay. Genomic DNA extracted from each cell subset was distributed evenly over all wells of several immunoSEQ 96-well plates, and each plate served as one replicate. For sorted subsets, each replicate PCR was loaded with 200 ng genomic DNA, equivalent to 30,000 or so T cell genomes. Purified libraries were quantified with a Qubit 3.0 fluorometer, sized on a Bioanalyzer 2100, and re-quantified with the KAPA Library Quantification kit. Every immunoSEQ 96-well plate was sequenced on a dedicated single-read 150-cycle Illumina NextSeq 550 flow cell. The study's processing was this. Because the immunoSEQ output included only junctional sequences and no quality scores, the filtering could not be the same as the filtering used for full-length reads. Sequences were annotated with PyIR, a Python wrapper for IgBLAST v1.9, using IMGT germline references to assign V/J genes and CDR3. Any read was removed if the V/J assignment was weak (E-value above 1e-6), the CDR3 was missing, or the read contained stop codons, out-of-frame junctions, or ambiguous translated residues. V3J clonotypes were defined by identical inferred V gene, J gene, and CDR3 amino acid sequence. The percentage overlap between two repertoires was calculated by dividing the number of shared unique clonotypes by the size of the smaller repertoire. Three approaches were used to assess repertoire richness: RTK rarefaction, the Chao1 estimator, and Recon v2.1 estimates of unobserved clonotypes. OLGA was used to compute generation probabilities for all TCRbeta clonotypes that the gDNA method yielded from several donors. Imported from immuneACCESS, the table was reduced by TCRdb to in-frame sequences with V and J called. These copies leave out some clones; in studies compared against another copy, an unresolved V gene accounts for under half, and the cause of the remainder is not known. From that table come the V and J calls and clone size; the DNA was used to work out D and trimming. The sample yields about 2 million clones; 85% to 95% were counted once. 0.85% to 1.3% of the sample belongs to the ten largest clones.

Sequencing input: naive CD8+ T cells sorted from blood. What the cell subset or site label conveys for this sample: CD45RA+CCR7+. This clonotype was obtained from a young man in good health.

For the CDR3, the sequence is CASSLSTAGELFF. The base sequence is TGTGCCAGCAGTTTATCCACCGCCGGGGAGCTGTTTTTT. Here the chain combines TRBV27 and TRBJ2-2; the D gene remains uncertain. V is clipped by 0 bases and J by 6 bases, and the sequence between their germline boundaries is 5 bases long. The CDR3, cysteine through phenylalanine, is 13 amino acids long. Kept here is only the CDR3 DNA, which spans 39 bases and is read in frame from base 1. The germline V gene (reference sequence) sets CDR1 to MNHEY and CDR2 to SMNVEV.